The clone carrying this TCR beta chain was seen more than once but under ten times. CDR3 length: 16 amino acids. Germline CDR1 reads SGHTA; CDR2 reads FQGNSA. The V and J ends lost 4 bases and 1 base, in that order; junction bases with no gene match: 3. The data belong to a study of regulatory T cells in long-lasting Graves disease. Sample time point: persistent/refractory GD, antithyroid drugs over 5 years with positive TRAb. PBMC-derived RNA was used for the TCR library. CDR3-region Arm-PCR and iRepertoire HTBI primers produced the TCR beta libraries. MiXCR, applied by TCRdb to the multiplex PCR reads, yields one record per CDR3 protein. The repertoire holds under 350,000 distinct CDR3 sequences, with 22% as singletons.

The TCR sequence derives from a female donor with Graves disease. The chain employs TRBV7-2 and TRBJ2-1; 11 bases agree with TRBD2. The sample consisted of peripheral blood mononuclear cells (PBMCs), taken when the disease was refractory, from a patient treated with antithyroid drugs. CDR3 in DNA: TGTGCCAGCAGCTGGTTAGCGGGAGGGTCCTACAATGAGCAGTTCTTC. This codes for CASSWLAGGSYNEQFF.